The rows below give T cell receptor beta chains drawn from one sample of a study of cytomegalovirus exposure and HLA in healthy donors. The table came from immunoSEQ multiplex PCR; TCRdb's copy has only in-frame clones and leaves some out. The table lists about 150,000 clones, more than 75% of them singletons. Sequencing was carried out using PBMCs. The receptors originated from a human donor in good health. CDR3s include the opening cysteine and the closing phenylalanine or tryptophan. The order of the fields is CDR3 DNA, CDR3 protein, clone size, J gene, V gene, D gene. A D gene is named only where the DNA matches it firmly. The size of a clone is reported for some rows only, either as once, few or many, or as a class for expanded clones.

CDR3nt: TGTGCCAGCTCTCGGGGGACGGACACAGATACGCAGTATTTT
CDR3aa: CASSRGTDTDTQYF
abundance: NA
j_gene: TRBJ2-3
v_gene: TRBV6-5
d_gene: NA

CDR3nt: TGTGCTAGTGGAAACCCGACAGGGACCCCTGTCGAGCAGTACTTC
CDR3aa: CASGNPTGTPVEQYF
abundance: once
j_gene: TRBJ2-7
v_gene: TRBV12-5
d_gene: TRBD1

CDR3nt: TGTGCCAGTAGTCCCGGGACAGATAATGAAAAACTGTTTTTT
CDR3aa: CASSPGTDNEKLFF
abundance: NA
j_gene: TRBJ1-4
v_gene: TRBV19
d_gene: TRBD1

CDR3nt: TGTTCCAGCAGCTCCACCCGGGGGGCTGTAAGTGAAAAACTGTTTTTT
CDR3aa: CSSSSTRGAVSEKLFF
abundance: NA
j_gene: TRBJ1-4
v_gene: TRBV7-9
d_gene: NA

CDR3nt: TGCGCCAGCAGCCTCACCGGGACATCGGGATACGAGCAGTACTTC
CDR3aa: CASSLTGTSGYEQYF
abundance: NA
j_gene: TRBJ2-7
v_gene: TRBV5-1
d_gene: NA

CDR3nt: TGTGCCAGCAGTGAACCCCGGGCACAGGGTACCTACGAGCAGTACTTC
CDR3aa: CASSEPRAQGTYEQYF
abundance: NA
j_gene: TRBJ2-7
v_gene: TRBV2
d_gene: NA

CDR3nt: TGCAGCGTTGTCTCTCTTTCTGAAGCTTTCTTT
CDR3aa: CSVVSLSEAFF
abundance: NA
j_gene: TRBJ1-1
v_gene: TRBV29-1
d_gene: NA

CDR3nt: TGTGCCAGCAGTGAAGGACAGATTTCTTCCTATGGCTACACCTTC
CDR3aa: CASSEGQISSYGYTF
abundance: NA
j_gene: TRBJ1-2
v_gene: TRBV6-1
d_gene: NA

CDR3nt: TGTGCCAGCAGCCCCGACTATGGCTACACCTTC
CDR3aa: CASSPDYGYTF
abundance: NA
j_gene: TRBJ1-2
v_gene: TRBV7-9
d_gene: NA

CDR3nt: TGTGCCAGCAGTGGGACGTTCCATCAGGGCGAGCAGTACTTC
CDR3aa: CASSGTFHQGEQYF
abundance: NA
j_gene: TRBJ2-7
v_gene: TRBV2
d_gene: NA

CDR3nt: TGTGCCAGTAGTGACCTCGGGACTAGCGGGATCAATGAGCAGTTCTTC
CDR3aa: CASSDLGTSGINEQFF
abundance: NA
j_gene: TRBJ2-1
v_gene: TRBV19
d_gene: TRBD2

CDR3nt: TGTGCCGCGTCAGGGATAAGGCCGGCTTTCTTT
CDR3aa: CAASGIRPAFF
abundance: few
j_gene: TRBJ1-1
v_gene: TRBV28
d_gene: NA

CDR3nt: TGCGCCAGCAGCCAATTAACAGGCGGGCTAGCGGGAGAAACAGATACGCAGTATTTT
CDR3aa: CASSQLTGGLAGETDTQYF
abundance: once
j_gene: TRBJ2-3
v_gene: TRBV4-1
d_gene: TRBD2

CDR3nt: TGTGCCAGCAGTGTAGACAGGGGAGGGAAGGAAAAACTGTTTTTT
CDR3aa: CASSVDRGGKEKLFF
abundance: NA
j_gene: TRBJ1-4
v_gene: TRBV28
d_gene: TRBD1

CDR3nt: TGCGCCAGCAGCCAAGAGAGCAGGGGTCGAGGGGCTGAAGCTTTCTTT
CDR3aa: CASSQESRGRGAEAFF
abundance: NA
j_gene: TRBJ1-1
v_gene: TRBV4-3
d_gene: NA

CDR3nt: TGCGCCAGCAGCTTAGGGACAGGAAACCACTACGAGCAGTACTTC
CDR3aa: CASSLGTGNHYEQYF
abundance: NA
j_gene: TRBJ2-7
v_gene: TRBV5-1
d_gene: TRBD1

CDR3nt: TGTGCCAGCAGTGAATCAGTCAGGACTAGCGGGAGATCCGGGGAGCTGTTTTTT
CDR3aa: CASSESVRTSGRSGELFF
abundance: few
j_gene: TRBJ2-2
v_gene: TRBV2
d_gene: TRBD2